This TCR beta chain was profiled in a study of T cells in localized non-small cell lung cancer. Findings and caveats of the study: Multi-region tumor sequencing was not done, so intratumor heterogeneity could not be excluded. T cell clonality was highest in uninvolved adjacent lung, above tumor. Blood T cell density predicted longer survival; adjacent-lung clonality, shorter. Adjacent lung held a median around 58 of the top 100 tumor clones.

Concerning this clone: Its cognate antigen is unknown.

Clones were sequenced by immunoSEQ multiplex PCR, and TCRdb holds only the in-frame ones, with some missing. The sample comprises nearly 15,000 clones, 75% to 90% of which are singletons, and around a quarter rests with the top ten. This clonotype was obtained from a female donor of 60 years or more with stage I squamous cell lung carcinoma. Sequenced here: peripheral blood, sampled before any cancer treatment.

The CDR3 DNA reads as TGTGCCAGCAGCGTCGGTGGCACTGCTAGGGACAATGAGCAGTTCTTC. This encodes CASSVGGTARDNEQFF. V usage is TRBV5-4 and J usage is TRBJ2-1; no firm D call. The germline CDR1 and CDR2 sequences are SGHNT and YYREEE (reference sequence). This CDR3 spans 16 amino acids. Trimming pared 4 bases from V and 5 bases from J, leaving 19 bases between.